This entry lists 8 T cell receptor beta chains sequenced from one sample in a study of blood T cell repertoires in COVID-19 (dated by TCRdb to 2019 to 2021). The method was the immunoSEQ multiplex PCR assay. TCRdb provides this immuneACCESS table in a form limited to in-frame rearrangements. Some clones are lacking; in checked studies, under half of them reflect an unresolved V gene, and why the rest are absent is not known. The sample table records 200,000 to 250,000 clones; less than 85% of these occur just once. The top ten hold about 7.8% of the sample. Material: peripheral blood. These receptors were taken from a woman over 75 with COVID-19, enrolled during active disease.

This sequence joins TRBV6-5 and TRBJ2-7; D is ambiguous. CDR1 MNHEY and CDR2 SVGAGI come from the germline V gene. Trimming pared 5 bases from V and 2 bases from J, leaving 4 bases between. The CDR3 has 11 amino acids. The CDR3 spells CASSPAYEQYF. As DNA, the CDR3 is TGTGCCAGCAGTCCCGCCTACGAGCAGTACTTC.

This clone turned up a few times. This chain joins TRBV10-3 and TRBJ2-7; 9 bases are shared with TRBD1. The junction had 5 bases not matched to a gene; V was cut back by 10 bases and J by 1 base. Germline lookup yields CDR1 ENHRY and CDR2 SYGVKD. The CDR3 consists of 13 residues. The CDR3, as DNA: TGTGCCACAACGACAGGGGGATCCTACGAGCAGTACTTC. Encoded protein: CATTTGGSYEQYF.

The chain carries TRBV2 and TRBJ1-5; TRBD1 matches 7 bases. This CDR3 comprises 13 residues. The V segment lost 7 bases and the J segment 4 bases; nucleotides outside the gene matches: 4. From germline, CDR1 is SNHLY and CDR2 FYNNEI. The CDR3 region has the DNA TGTGCCAGCACGGGACAGTTTAATCAGCCCCAGCATTTT. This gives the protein CASTGQFNQPQHF.

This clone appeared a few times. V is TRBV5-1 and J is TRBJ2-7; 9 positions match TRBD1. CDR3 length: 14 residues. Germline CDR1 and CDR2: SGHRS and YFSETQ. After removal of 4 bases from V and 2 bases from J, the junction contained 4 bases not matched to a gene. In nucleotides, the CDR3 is TGCGCCAGCAGCCAAGGGACAGGGCCCTACGAGCAGTACTTC. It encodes CASSQGTGPYEQYF.

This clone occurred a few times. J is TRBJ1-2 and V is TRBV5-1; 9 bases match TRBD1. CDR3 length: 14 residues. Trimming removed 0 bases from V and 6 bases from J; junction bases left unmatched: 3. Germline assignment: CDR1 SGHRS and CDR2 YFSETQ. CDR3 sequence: CASSLAGQGHGYTF. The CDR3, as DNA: TGCGCCAGCAGCTTGGCGGGACAGGGACATGGCTACACCTTC.

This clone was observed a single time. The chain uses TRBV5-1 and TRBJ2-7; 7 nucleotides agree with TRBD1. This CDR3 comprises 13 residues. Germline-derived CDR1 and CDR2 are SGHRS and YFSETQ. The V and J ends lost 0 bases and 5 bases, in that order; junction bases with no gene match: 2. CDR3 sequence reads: CASSLGQGDEQYF. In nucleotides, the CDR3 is TGCGCCAGCAGCTTGGGACAGGGTGACGAGCAGTACTTC.

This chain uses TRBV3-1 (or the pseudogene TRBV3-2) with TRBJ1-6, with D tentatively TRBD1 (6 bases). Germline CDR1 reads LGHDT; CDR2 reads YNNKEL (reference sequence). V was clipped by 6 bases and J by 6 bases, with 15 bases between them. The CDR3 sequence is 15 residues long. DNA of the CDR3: TGTGCCAGCAGTCACCGACAGGCCCTTAATTCACCCCTCCACTTT. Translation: CASSHRQALNSPLHF.

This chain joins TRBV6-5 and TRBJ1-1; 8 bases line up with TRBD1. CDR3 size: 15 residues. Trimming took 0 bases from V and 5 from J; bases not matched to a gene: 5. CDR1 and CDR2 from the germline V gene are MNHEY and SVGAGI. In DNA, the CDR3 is TGTGCCAGCAGTTACTCAGACAGGGGATGGACTGAAGCTTTCTTT. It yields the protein CASSYSDRGWTEAFF.